These 14 T cell receptor beta chains came from one sample sequenced in a study of blood T cell repertoires in COVID-19. The protocol was immunoSEQ multiplex PCR, while the TCRdb copy is restricted to in-frame clones and leaves out a portion. The table has a few hundred thousand clones, about four fifths seen once. The sequencing input was peripheral blood. These receptors all stem from a woman at least 80 years old with acute or convalescent COVID-19.

This chain's CDR3 is CASSFAGGLTEAFF. DNA of the CDR3: TGTGCCAGCAGCTTCGCAGGGGGTTTGACTGAAGCTTTCTTT. This chain joins TRBV28 and TRBJ1-1; 7 bases align to TRBD1. J lost 5 bases, V lost 6 bases, and 9 bases had no gene match. CDR3 length: 14 amino acids. Germline-derived CDR1 and CDR2 are MDHEN and SYDVKM.

This sequence joins TRBV6-6 and TRBJ1-6, with 7 nucleotides matching TRBD1. Germline lookup yields CDR1 MNHNY and CDR2 SVGAGI (reference sequence). With V trimmed by 3 bases and J by 6 bases, 8 bases remained unmatched. This CDR3 region has 16 residues. CDR3 bases: TGTGCCAGCAGTTATATTCCGGGACAGCGTAATTCACCCCTCCACTTT. It encodes CASSYIPGQRNSPLHF.

The CDR3 DNA is TGTGCCAGTAGCGAGGGGAGGACTGAAGCTTTCTTT. Translating it yields CASSEGRTEAFF. This chain joins TRBV19 and TRBJ1-1, with D perhaps matching TRBD1 (5 bases). This CDR3 is 12 amino acids long. The germline V and J ends were trimmed by 6 bases and 5 bases, with 10 bases remaining between them. Germline assignment: CDR1 LNHDA and CDR2 SQIVND (reference sequence). Full variable domain (outside the CDR3, taken from reference TRBV19 and TRBJ1-1): DGGITQSPKYLFRKEGQNVTLSCEQNLNHDAMYWYRQDPGQGLRLIYYSQIVNDFQKGDIAEGYSVSREKKESFPLTVTSAQKNPTAFYLCASSEGRTEAFFGQGTRLTVV.

The chain uses TRBV7-2 and TRBJ2-1; D gene ambiguous. Trimming left V 2 bases short and J 7 bases short, with 12 bases between. The CDR3 is 14 residues long. Germline loops: CDR1 SGHTA, CDR2 FQGNSA. The DNA for the CDR3 is TGTGCCAGCAGCTTATTGGTGGGCCAGAATGAGCAGTTCTTC. This encodes CASSLLVGQNEQFF.

This clone was seen more than once but under ten times. V usage is TRBV28 and J usage is TRBJ2-3; 10 bases are shared with TRBD2. The junction had 8 bases not matched to a gene; V was cut back by 5 bases and J by 3 bases. The V gene's germline CDR1 is MDHEN and CDR2 SYDVKM. The CDR3 loop spans 16 amino acids. The CDR3 DNA sequence: TGTGCCAGCAGTCCCTCTAGCGGGGGCGGGACAGATACGCAGTATTTT. It encodes CASSPSSGGGTDTQYF.

V is TRBV10-2 and J is TRBJ2-4, with a tentative D call TRBD2 (6 bases). Per germline, CDR1 WSHSY and CDR2 SAAADI. V was pared by 10 bases and J by 9 bases, with 25 bases between. The CDR3 is made up of 15 amino acids. In nucleotides, the CDR3 is TGCGCCACGGGCGAAGGGGACCGCTTCGGGAGCATTCAGTACTTC. It translates to CATGEGDRFGSIQYF.

The V and J genes are TRBV6-1 and TRBJ2-7; D is uncertain. This CDR3 region has 14 residues. The germline V and J ends were trimmed by 3 bases and 0 bases, with 9 bases remaining between them. CDR1 MNHNS and CDR2 SASEGT come from the germline V gene. DNA of the CDR3: TGTGCCAGCAGTGACCGTAGGAGCTCCTACGAGCAGTACTTC. It encodes CASSDRRSSYEQYF.

The chain links TRBV6-5 to TRBJ2-7; 10 bases are a match to TRBD1. The CDR3 is 13 residues long. Per the germline V gene, CDR1 is MNHEY and CDR2 is SVGAGI. V shed 8 bases, J shed 2 bases, and the junction held 3 bases outside the gene matches. This CDR3 is CASGGTGAYEQYF. The CDR3 region has the DNA TGTGCCAGCGGCGGGACAGGGGCCTACGAGCAGTACTTC.

The genes are TRBV6-5 and TRBJ1-5, with a weak D call TRBD1 (5 bases). The CDR3 totals 15 residues. Germline CDR1 MNHEY, CDR2 SVGAGI. The V end was cut by 5 bases, the J end by 3 bases, with 14 bases between. CDR3 coding DNA: TGTGCCAGCAGTCAACGACAGACCACCAATCAGCCCCAGCATTTT. Its translation is CASSQRQTTNQPQHF.

The chain is built from TRBV28 and TRBJ1-1; D is unresolved. CDR3 length: 13 amino acids. In germline, CDR1 is MDHEN, CDR2 SYDVKM. V was trimmed by 6 bases and J by 4 bases, leaving 12 bases between them. The CDR3 DNA follows: TGTGCCAGCAGCACCCGGGCGGGCACTGAAGCTTTCTTT. Translation: CASSTRAGTEAFF.

The J gene is TRBJ1-3, the V gene TRBV18; D remains unclear. Germline CDR1 reads KGHSH; CDR2 reads LQKENI. This CDR3 contains 15 residues. The germline V and J ends were trimmed by 3 bases and 0 bases, with 9 bases remaining between them. This CDR3 reads CASSPEGLSGNTIYF. In DNA form, the CDR3 reads TGTGCCAGCTCACCCGAAGGACTCTCTGGAAACACCATATATTTT. Variable domain in full (rest from reference TRBV18 and TRBJ1-3): NAGVMQNPRHLVRRRGQEARLRCSPMKGHSHVYWYRQLPEEGLKFMVYLQKENIIDESGMPKERFSAEFPKEGPSILRIQQVVRGDSAAYFCASSPEGLSGNTIYFGEGSWLTVV.

This chain links TRBV4-1 with TRBJ1-6; 8 positions match TRBD1. With V trimmed by 7 bases and J by 6 bases, 5 bases remained unmatched. Per the germline V gene, CDR1 is MGHRA and CDR2 is YSYEKL. This CDR3 is 14 amino acids long. The CDR3: CASNRQGRNSPLHF. DNA of the CDR3: TGCGCCAGCAACCGACAGGGGCGTAATTCACCCCTCCACTTT.

The chain uses TRBV24-1 and TRBJ2-1; 7 bases fit TRBD1. The CDR3 consists of 13 residues. J lost 8 bases, V lost 6 bases, and 6 bases had no gene match. Per germline, CDR1 KGHDR and CDR2 SFDVKD. In DNA form, the CDR3 reads TGTGCCACCAGTCAGGGGGTCCCCGATGAGCAGTTCTTC. Amino acids: CATSQGVPDEQFF.

This chain connects TRBV19 to TRBJ1-5; 9 bases agree with TRBD1. Germline loops: CDR1 LNHDA, CDR2 SQIVND (reference sequence). Unmatched junction bases numbered 8, after V lost 8 bases and J lost 6 bases. CDR3 size: 14 residues. The CDR3: CASRRTGEAQPQHF. The CDR3 DNA is TGTGCCAGTCGCAGGACAGGGGAGGCTCAGCCCCAGCATTTT.